The TCR beta chain under discussion was sequenced for a study of OX40 agonist ivuxolimab in advanced cancers. Turning to the overall study: Ivuxolimab was an agonistic, fully human IgG2 monoclonal antibody directed against OX40 (CD134), a costimulatory receptor. Intravenous ivuxolimab was administered to patients every 2 weeks at six dose levels: 0.01, 0.1, 0.3, 1.5, 3 and 10 mg/kg. Among the roughly 52 dose-escalation patients, approximately 20 had hepatocellular carcinoma, approximately 15 melanoma, 9 renal cell carcinoma and 9 head and neck cancer. In the dose-escalation cohort, approximately 80% of patients were male, and the mean age was around 65 years with a range of roughly 20 to 80. Patients were allowed to have had prior anti-PD-1, anti-PD-L1 or anti-CTLA-4 therapy, and less than 45% of the dose-escalation patients had previously received checkpoint inhibitors. Partial responses occurred in three dose-escalation patients: two with cutaneous melanoma and one with hepatocellular carcinoma. The point of sequencing TCRbeta in the periphery was to test whether ivuxolimab changed TCR sequence diversity and drove clonal T-cell expansion. The paper reports the monotherapy dose-escalation portion (N = 52 patients) of the phase I ivuxolimab trial.

A remark on this clone: Its antigen target is currently unknown. There are no base qualities to consult, and no much larger clone falls within one base.

Patients with autoimmune disease history or receiving systemic immunosuppression were excluded from the trial. Peripheral blood for TCR sequencing was collected from all dose cohorts at baseline, on cycle 4 day 1, and on cycle 7 day 1. Samples came from an open-label, multicenter, first-in-human phase I dose-escalation trial of ivuxolimab. Adults with locally advanced or metastatic head and neck squamous cell, hepatocellular, melanoma or renal cell carcinoma were enrolled in the trial. CD4+ and CD8+ T cells were sorted separately from peripheral blood before TCR sequencing. The investigation overall reported the following: Partial responders in the 0.1-3.0 mg/kg groups had among the lowest normalized peripheral clonal expansion, especially among CD8+ T cells. Which antigens the clonally expanded peripheral T cells were specific for was not determined. After ivuxolimab, CD8+ T cells had more expanded clones than CD4+ T cells on average. Low levels of normalized T-cell clonal expansion were also seen in some nonresponding patients. At doses of 0.1 to 3.0 mg/kg, clonal expansion of both CD4+ and CD8+ T cells in blood was seen between baseline and week 6.

To sequence the TCRbeta CDR3 region, genomic DNA was isolated from the sorted cells. TCRbeta CDR3 regions were sequenced using the immunoSEQ Assay. TCRdb provides this immuneACCESS table in a form limited to in-frame rearrangements. Some clones are lacking; in checked studies, under half of them reflect an unresolved V gene, and why the rest are absent is not known. The sample contains over 20,000 clones, almost 85% of them found a single time. Roughly 30% of the sample lies in the top ten. V and J are truncated by 3 bases and 12 bases respectively, leaving an intervening sequence of 24 bases. From cysteine to phenylalanine, the CDR3 is 16 amino acids long. Only the CDR3 part of the read is kept: 48 bases, read in frame from the first base. According to the germline V gene, CDR1 reads SGDLS and CDR2 reads YYNGEE.

The sequencing here drew on CD4+ or CD8+ T cells sorted from blood, taken in a trial of the OX40 agonist ivuxolimab. The sequence was collected from an adult with an advanced solid tumor such as melanoma, head and neck, liver or kidney cancer. The V and J genes are TRBV9 and TRBJ1-4, and TRBD1 may be the D gene, going by 6 matching bases. The sequenced DNA is TGTGCCAGCAGCGGAAGATCCGGGACAACTAGAGAGGAACTGTTTTTT. Its protein reads: CASSGRSGTTREELFF. Outside the CDR3, residues come from the reference TRBV9 and TRBJ1-4 proteins, so the full variable domain is: DSGVTQTPKHLITATGQRVTLRCSPRSGDLSVYWYQQSLDQGLQFLIQYYNGEERAKGNILERFSAQQFPDLHSELNLSSLELGDSALYFCASSGRSGTTREELFFGSGTQLSVL.